Detailed here is one T cell receptor beta chain. These data are taken from a study of PD-L1 blockade in urothelial cancer. Germline CDR1 LNHDA, CDR2 SQIVND (reference sequence). The length of the CDR3 is 15 residues. V was shortened by 5 bases and J by 5 bases, with 15 bases between the two germline ends. Documented time point: pretreatment peripheral blood. Sequenced by immunoSEQ multiplex PCR; TCRdb stores in-frame clones only, minus some. The profile covers about 39,000 clones, with approximately 93% appearing a single time and around 11% taken by the ten largest. The rearrangement uses TRBV19 and TRBJ2-2, with TRBD2 as a possible D gene (6 bases). The TCR was taken from a woman aged 55 to 70 with urothelial cancer. This specimen was PBMCs, taken around atezolizumab (anti-PD-L1) treatment. The CDR3 sequence is CASSPRDSGTGELFF. The CDR3 DNA reads as TGTGCCAGTAGTCCGCGGGATAGTGGGACCGGGGAGCTGTTTTTT. Complete variable domain (other parts from reference TRBV19 and TRBJ2-2): DGGITQSPKYLFRKEGQNVTLSCEQNLNHDAMYWYRQDPGQGLRLIYYSQIVNDFQKGDIAEGYSVSREKKESFPLTVTSAQKNPTAFYLCASSPRDSGTGELFFGEGSRLTVL.